Presented here are 2 T cell receptor beta chains from one specimen sequenced in a study of T cell responses to AZD1222 COVID-19 vaccine. TCRdb's table, derived via immunoSEQ multiplex PCR, lists solely in-frame clones and lacks some. The sample records tens of thousands of clones, roughly 75% being singletons. Specimen: peripheral blood, collected 28 days after the second dose of the MenACWY control vaccine. These receptors were taken from an adult who received the MenACWY meningococcal vaccine as a control.

The genes are TRBV10-3 and TRBJ1-1, with 9 bases matching TRBD1. V shed 8 bases and J 0 bases; nucleotides not matched to a gene: 4. Germline CDR1 is ENHRY and CDR2 is SYGVKD. The CDR3 contains 14 residues. As DNA, the CDR3 is TGTGCCATCCGCGGGACAGGGATGAACACTGAAGCTTTCTTT. Residues: CAIRGTGMNTEAFF.

This clone occurred a few times. This CDR3 is CATSAGSGIGTEAFF. As DNA, the CDR3 is TGTGCCACCAGTGCGGGCTCCGGGATTGGGACTGAAGCTTTCTTT. The rearrangement joins TRBV15 to TRBJ1-1; D not resolved. The CDR3 has 15 amino acids. The V end lost 6 bases, the J end lost 5 bases, and 19 bases lay between the germline ends. Germline assignment: CDR1 LNHNV and CDR2 YYDKDF (reference sequence).